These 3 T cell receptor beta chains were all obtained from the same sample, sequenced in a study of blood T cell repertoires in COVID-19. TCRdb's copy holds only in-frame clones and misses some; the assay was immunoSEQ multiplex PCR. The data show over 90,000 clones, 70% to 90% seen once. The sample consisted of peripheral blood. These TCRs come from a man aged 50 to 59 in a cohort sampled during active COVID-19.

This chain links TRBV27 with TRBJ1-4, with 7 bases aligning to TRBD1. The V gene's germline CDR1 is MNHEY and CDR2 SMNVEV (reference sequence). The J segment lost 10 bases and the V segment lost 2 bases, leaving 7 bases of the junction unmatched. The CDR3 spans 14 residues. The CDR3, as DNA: TGTGCCAGCAGTTTACAGGGGGAGGTGGGAAAACTGTTTTTT. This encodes CASSLQGEVGKLFF.

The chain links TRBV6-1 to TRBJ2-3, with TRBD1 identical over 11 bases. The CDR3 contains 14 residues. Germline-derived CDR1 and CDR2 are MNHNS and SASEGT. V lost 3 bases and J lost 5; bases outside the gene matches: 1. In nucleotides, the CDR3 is TGTGCCAGCAGTGATGGGACAGGGGGAGATACGCAGTATTTT. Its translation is CASSDGTGGDTQYF.

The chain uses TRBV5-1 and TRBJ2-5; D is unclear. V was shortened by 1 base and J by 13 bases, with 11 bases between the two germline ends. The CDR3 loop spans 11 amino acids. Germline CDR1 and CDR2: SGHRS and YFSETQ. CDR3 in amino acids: CASSLSGDWYF. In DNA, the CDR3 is TGCGCCAGCAGCTTGAGTGGCGACTGGTACTTC.